These T cell receptor beta chains were read from a single sample in a study of blood T cell repertoires in COVID-19. The data were produced by immunoSEQ multiplex PCR, yet TCRdb's version contains in-frame clones alone and is incomplete. The sample lists about 310,000 clones, nearly 90% seen once, with about 1% in the top ten. The sample consisted of peripheral blood. These TCRs come from a woman aged 35 to 49 with COVID-19, enrolled during active disease. CDR3s leave out the opening cysteine and the closing phenylalanine or tryptophan. The order of the fields is J gene, CDR3 length, V gene, CDR3 protein.

J: TRBJ1-2; length: 13; V: TRBV27; CDR3: ASSPGGRAFYGYT
J: TRBJ1-1; length: 14; V: TRBV28; CDR3: ASSSQFQAPNTEAF
J: TRBJ2-2; length: 10; V: TRBV20-1; CDR3: SASSGAGELF
J: TRBJ2-3; length: 13; V: TRBV6-4; CDR3: ASSDSGLHTDTQY
J: TRBJ1-5; length: 11; V: TRBV30; CDR3: AWTPRRDQPQH
J: TRBJ1-1; length: 8; V: TRBV29-1; CDR3: SAHFPEAF
J: TRBJ1-5; length: 11; V: TRBV2; CDR3: ASSGTGDQPQH
J: TRBJ1-4; length: 12; V: TRBV6-6; CDR3: ASSLTGVDEKLF
J: TRBJ2-1; length: 13; V: TRBV18; CDR3: ASSPTAGVYNEQF
J: TRBJ1-6; length: 12; V: TRBV9; CDR3: ASSVVESGSPLH
J: TRBJ1-5; length: 14; V: TRBV13; CDR3: ASSLRGLLGNQPQH
J: TRBJ1-1; length: 8; V: TRBV29-1; CDR3: SVSFAEAF
J: TRBJ1-2; length: 12; V: TRBV5-6; CDR3: ASSKDGVVYGYT
J: TRBJ1-5; length: 13; V: TRBV27; CDR3: ASSPRGLSNQPQH
J: TRBJ1-1; length: 12; V: TRBV6-1; CDR3: ASSENRGWSEAF
J: TRBJ1-5; length: 17; V: TRBV28; CDR3: ASSHLTFDRHKGNQPQH
J: TRBJ1-5; length: 15; V: TRBV27; CDR3: ASSRTGGDYSNQPQH
J: TRBJ1-2; length: 12; V: TRBV30; CDR3: AWSVSRGYGGYT
J: TRBJ2-2; length: 13; V: TRBV3-1/TRBV3-2; CDR3: ASSLTSGDTGELF
J: TRBJ1-1; length: 12; V: TRBV15; CDR3: ATSLVRGNTEAF
J: TRBJ2-2; length: 13; V: TRBV28; CDR3: ASSSRAGVTGELF
J: TRBJ1-1; length: 10; V: TRBV19; CDR3: ASTQGNTEAF
J: TRBJ1-5; length: 18; V: TRBV6-2/TRBV6-3; CDR3: ASSLPFRRQGTYSNQPQH
J: TRBJ1-1; length: 12; V: TRBV19; CDR3: ASSIWGGPLEAF
J: TRBJ2-7; length: 16; V: TRBV20-1; CDR3: SASATSGQRGIVYEQY
J: TRBJ2-3; length: 13; V: TRBV27; CDR3: ASSFLGGGIDTQY
J: TRBJ1-1; length: 9; V: TRBV25-1; CDR3: ASRNPREAF
J: TRBJ1-2; length: 14; V: TRBV15; CDR3: ATSRDVDTPSYGYT
J: TRBJ2-1; length: 11; V: TRBV29-1; CDR3: SHRLAGLNEQF
J: TRBJ1-6; length: 12; V: TRBV9; CDR3: ASSARTGEVPLH
J: TRBJ2-7; length: 13; V: TRBV5-4; CDR3: ASSLGGQGDYEQY
J: TRBJ1-1; length: 13; V: TRBV7-8; CDR3: ASSHRDRPNTEAF
J: TRBJ1-1; length: 12; V: TRBV28; CDR3: ASSPGQGVIGAF
J: TRBJ1-1; length: 12; V: TRBV6-5; CDR3: ASSRTGMNTEAF
J: TRBJ1-1; length: 14; V: TRBV7-9; CDR3: ASSARQGMVNTEAF
J: TRBJ1-2; length: 13; V: TRBV30; CDR3: AWKTPGPRWNGYT
J: TRBJ2-1; length: 14; V: TRBV4-1; CDR3: ASSQLAESSYNEQF
J: TRBJ2-3; length: 14; V: TRBV3-1/TRBV3-2; CDR3: ASSQELGTPIDTQY
J: TRBJ1-4; length: 13; V: TRBV3-1/TRBV3-2; CDR3: ASSQDNRVTEKLF
J: TRBJ1-5; length: 13; V: TRBV16; CDR3: ASSPVGTRNQPQH
J: TRBJ2-1; length: 13; V: TRBV9; CDR3: ATAQGPLDYNEQF
J: TRBJ2-5; length: 10; V: TRBV14; CDR3: ASSQGAETQY
J: TRBJ1-5; length: 12; V: TRBV27; CDR3: ASSPTGGYQPQH